The rows below give T cell receptor beta chains drawn from one sample of a study of blood T cell repertoires in COVID-19. Generated by immunoSEQ multiplex PCR, the TCRdb table keeps only in-frame clones and is missing some. The sample shows approximately 440,000 clones, roughly 87% of them seen only once. Sequenced sample: PBMCs or T cells enriched from blood (not recorded which). These receptors came from a man aged 18 to 30 who had recovered from COVID-19. CDR3s include the opening cysteine and the closing phenylalanine or tryptophan. Each record gives: CDR3 length, D gene, clone size, J gene, V gene, CDR3 protein, CDR3 DNA. D genes are given only for firm matches. Size tells how often a clone was seen (once, few, many) or the class of an expanded clone, and some rows leave it out.

15	-	-	TRBJ2-7	TRBV5-1	CASSFAPMSSYEQYF	TGCGCCAGCAGCTTCGCGCCGATGAGCTCCTACGAGCAGTACTTC
15	TRBD1	-	TRBJ1-1	TRBV27	CASSPHRGPGAEAFF	TGTGCCAGCAGTCCGCACAGGGGTCCGGGGGCTGAAGCTTTCTTT
15	-	-	TRBJ2-3	TRBV19	CASKRAGYSTDTQYF	TGTGCCAGTAAAAGGGCGGGGTATAGCACAGATACGCAGTATTTT
15	-	-	TRBJ1-2	TRBV5-5	CASSPPGLANYGYTF	TGTGCCAGCAGCCCCCCGGGGTTGGCTAACTATGGCTACACCTTC
17	-	-	TRBJ2-6	TRBV28	CASGSPPHLSGANVLTF	TGTGCCAGCGGGAGCCCCCCACACCTTTCTGGGGCCAACGTCCTGACTTTC
13	TRBD1	once	TRBJ1-6	TRBV9	CASSPGQGTPLHF	TGTGCCAGCAGCCCCGGACAGGGGACACCCCTCCACTTT
16	TRBD1	-	TRBJ2-2	TRBV5-1	CASSLDRGSNTGELFF	TGCGCCAGCAGCTTGGACAGGGGTTCGAACACCGGGGAGCTGTTTTTT
12	-	-	TRBJ1-1	TRBV29-1	CSVERQDFEAFF	TGCAGCGTTGAGAGACAGGACTTCGAAGCTTTCTTT
13	-	-	TRBJ2-7	TRBV19	CASSNSVPYEQYF	TGTGCCAGTAGTAATAGCGTCCCCTACGAGCAGTACTTC
12	-	-	TRBJ1-2	TRBV29-1	CSVEGRFYGYTF	TGCAGCGTTGAAGGCCGGTTTTATGGCTACACCTTC
14	TRBD1	-	TRBJ2-2	TRBV2	CASSGDRNTGELFF	TGTGCCAGCAGTGGGGACAGAAACACCGGGGAGCTGTTTTTT
16	TRBD1	many	TRBJ1-1	TRBV6-1	CASSEIWTGRNTEAFF	TGTGCCAGCAGTGAAATATGGACAGGGCGGAACACTGAAGCTTTCTTT
15	-	-	TRBJ1-2	TRBV14	CASSPPSMGAYGYTF	TGTGCCAGCAGCCCTCCAAGCATGGGCGCCTATGGCTACACCTTC
13	-	-	TRBJ2-7	TRBV19	CASSATGPYEQYF	TGTGCCAGTAGTGCGACAGGTCCCTACGAGCAGTACTTC
11	-	-	TRBJ2-7	TRBV20-1	CSASSEYEQYF	TGCAGTGCTAGTAGCGAGTACGAGCAGTACTTC
14	-	-	TRBJ1-1	TRBV7-2	CASSLERFGTQAFF	TGTGCCAGCAGCTTAGAGCGGTTCGGCACTCAAGCTTTCTTT
15	TRBD1	-	TRBJ1-3	TRBV7-6	CASSFGQGSGNTIYF	TGTGCCAGCAGCTTCGGACAGGGGTCTGGAAACACCATATATTTT
14	-	once	TRBJ1-1	TRBV6-5	CASSYSNLGPEAFF	TGTGCCAGCAGTTACTCGAACCTTGGCCCTGAAGCTTTCTTT
16	TRBD1	once	TRBJ2-5	TRBV18	CASSRSRGTYQETQYF	TGTGCCAGCTCACGGAGCAGGGGGACGTACCAAGAGACCCAGTACTTC
14	-	-	TRBJ2-7	TRBV15	CATSRETGSYEQYF	TGTGCCACCAGCAGAGAGACGGGCTCCTACGAGCAGTACTTC
16	-	once	TRBJ2-7	TRBV5-1	CASSLTVQVPSYEQYF	TGCGCCAGCAGCTTGACAGTCCAAGTTCCCTCCTACGAGCAGTACTTC
16	-	-	TRBJ2-5	TRBV11-3	CASSPVGLGARETQYF	TGTGCCAGCAGCCCCGTAGGGTTGGGGGCAAGAGAGACCCAGTACTTC
14	-	-	TRBJ1-5	TRBV19	CASSMWDINQPQHF	TGTGCCAGTAGTATGTGGGACATCAATCAGCCCCAGCATTTT
16	-	-	TRBJ2-1	TRBV7-2	CASSLLDTIFYNEQFF	TGTGCCAGCAGCCTTCTTGACACGATTTTTTACAATGAGCAGTTCTTC
14	-	-	TRBJ1-2	TRBV11-2	CASSLDGARSGYTF	TGTGCCAGCAGCTTAGACGGTGCGAGGAGCGGCTACACCTTC
13	-	-	TRBJ1-1	TRBV6-5	CASPGNTNTEAFF	TGTGCCAGCCCAGGGAACACTAACACTGAAGCTTTCTTT
12	TRBD1	-	TRBJ1-1	TRBV11-2	CASSESTGRAFF	TGTGCCAGCAGCGAGTCGACAGGGAGGGCTTTCTTT
15	TRBD2	-	TRBJ2-1	TRBV11-2	CASSSGLARNNEQFF	TGTGCCAGCAGCTCGGGACTAGCGAGAAACAATGAGCAGTTCTTC
14	TRBD1	-	TRBJ1-1	TRBV27	CASGTGGLNTEGFF	TGTGCCAGCGGGACAGGGGGCTTGAACACTGAAGGATTCTTT
13	TRBD1	-	TRBJ1-2	TRBV14	CASSQVGGVGYTF	TGTGCCAGCAGCCAAGTAGGGGGCGTTGGCTACACCTTC
16	-	-	TRBJ2-3	TRBV5-4	CASSVPPGRAVETQYF	TGTGCCAGCAGCGTACCCCCGGGAAGGGCTGTGGAGACGCAGTATTTT
14	TRBD1	few	TRBJ1-1	TRBV6-5	CASSWTGGNTEAFF	TGTGCCAGCAGCTGGACAGGGGGGAACACTGAAGCTTTCTTT
16	-	once	TRBJ2-6	TRBV30	CAWSVFRGAGANVLTF	TGTGCCTGGAGTGTCTTTCGGGGTGCTGGGGCCAACGTCCTGACTTTC
13	-	-	TRBJ2-1	TRBV12-3/TRBV12-4	CASSQPGPAEQFF	TGTGCCAGCAGTCAGCCGGGTCCAGCCGAGCAGTTCTTC
13	-	-	TRBJ1-2	TRBV3-1/TRBV3-2	CASSLDRYYGYTF	TGTGCCAGCAGCCTGGACAGATACTATGGCTACACCTTC
16	-	-	TRBJ1-6	TRBV3-1/TRBV3-2	CASSHTTGSYNSPLHF	TGTGCCAGCAGCCACACTACAGGCTCCTATAATTCACCCCTCCACTTT
13	TRBD2	-	TRBJ2-3	TRBV30	CAWSSGTTDTQYF	TGTGCCTGGAGTAGCGGGACCACAGATACGCAGTATTTT
13	-	-	TRBJ1-5	TRBV12-3/TRBV12-4	CASSLALNQPQHF	TGTGCCAGCAGTTTAGCCCTAAATCAGCCCCAGCATTTT
17	TRBD2	-	TRBJ2-7	TRBV5-1	CASSPGPTSGGKAEQYF	TGCGCCAGCAGCCCAGGACCCACTAGCGGAGGCAAGGCCGAGCAGTACTTC
13	TRBD2	-	TRBJ2-7	TRBV28	CASEASGSYEQYF	TGTGCCAGCGAGGCTAGCGGCTCCTACGAGCAGTACTTC
12	-	-	TRBJ1-4	TRBV2	CAGKRANEKLFF	TGTGCCGGCAAGCGAGCTAATGAAAAACTGTTTTTT
17	-	-	TRBJ1-4	TRBV9	CASSVGISGTASEKLFF	TGTGCCAGCAGCGTAGGGATCAGCGGGACCGCCAGTGAAAAACTGTTTTTT
11	-	-	TRBJ2-1	TRBV30	CAWSVRNEQFF	TGTGCCTGGAGTGTACGGAATGAGCAGTTCTTC
13	-	-	TRBJ1-1	TRBV5-4	CASTSDSTPEAFF	TGTGCCAGCACCTCGGACTCTACCCCTGAAGCTTTCTTT
15	TRBD1	once	TRBJ1-5	TRBV2	CASSDRQGSNQPQHF	TGTGCCAGCAGTGACCGACAGGGTAGCAATCAGCCCCAGCATTTT